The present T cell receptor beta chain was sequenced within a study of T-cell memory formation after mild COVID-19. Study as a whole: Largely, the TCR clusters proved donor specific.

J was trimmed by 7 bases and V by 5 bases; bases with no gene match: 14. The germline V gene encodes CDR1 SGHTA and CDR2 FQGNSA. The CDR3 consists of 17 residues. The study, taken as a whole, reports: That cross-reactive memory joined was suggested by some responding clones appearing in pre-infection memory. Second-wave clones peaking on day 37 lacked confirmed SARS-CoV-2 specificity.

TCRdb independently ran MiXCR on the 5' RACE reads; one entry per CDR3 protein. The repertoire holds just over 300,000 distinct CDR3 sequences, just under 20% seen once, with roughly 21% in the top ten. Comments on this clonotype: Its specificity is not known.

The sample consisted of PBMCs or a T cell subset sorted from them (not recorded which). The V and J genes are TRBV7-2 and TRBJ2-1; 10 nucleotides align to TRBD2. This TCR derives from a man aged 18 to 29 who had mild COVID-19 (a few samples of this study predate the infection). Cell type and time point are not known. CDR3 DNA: TGTGCCAGCAGCCAGTCCCCCGGTAGCGGGGGGCCGAATGAGCAGTTCTTC. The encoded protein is CASSQSPGSGGPNEQFF.